These 22 T cell receptor beta chains came from one sample sequenced in a study of cytomegalovirus exposure and HLA in healthy donors (dated 2017 in TCRdb). The library came from the immunoSEQ multiplex PCR assay. For the multiplex PCR, a mixture combining 60 forward primers for TCR Vbeta segments and 13 reverse primers for TCR Jbeta segments was used. Here the immuneACCESS table is served through TCRdb, limited to in-frame sequences with V and J called. Missing clones are a known gap in these copies; in checked studies unresolved V genes cover under half, and the rest lacks a known reason. The sample contains over 95,000 clones, 70% to 80% of them found a single time. The ten biggest clones cover 2% to 3% of the sample. Sequenced material: PBMCs. The receptors shown here come from a female donor in good health and CMV-seronegative.

In its sample, this clone was seen once. The chain recombines TRBV7-9 with TRBJ1-1; 9 positions agree with TRBD1. The length of the CDR3 is 17 residues. V lost 2 bases, J lost 7 bases, and 14 bases stayed unmatched. The V gene's germline CDR1 is SEHNR and CDR2 FQNEAQ (reference sequence). In DNA form, the CDR3 reads TGTGCCAGCAGCTTATCGGACAGGGGTAGAATGGGCCATGAAGCTTTCTTT. This codes for CASSLSDRGRMGHEAFF.

V and J are TRBV19 and TRBJ2-2; 11 bases align to TRBD2. Germline trimming cut 5 bases from V and 5 bases from J; bases unmatched to any gene: 7. Germline V lookup: CDR1 LNHDA, CDR2 SQIVND (reference sequence). The CDR3 is 16 amino acids. The DNA for the CDR3 is TGTGCCAGTAGTCCTGGACTAGCGGGCATTACCGGGGAGCTGTTTTTT. Amino acid sequence: CASSPGLAGITGELFF. Supplemented by reference TRBV19 and TRBJ2-2, the full variable domain reads DGGITQSPKYLFRKEGQNVTLSCEQNLNHDAMYWYRQDPGQGLRLIYYSQIVNDFQKGDIAEGYSVSREKKESFPLTVTSAQKNPTAFYLCASSPGLAGITGELFFGEGSRLTVL.

The J gene is TRBJ2-1, the V gene TRBV9, with 7 bases that match TRBD1. The length of the CDR3 is 13 residues. The germline CDR1 and CDR2 sequences are SGDLS and YYNGEE. The V and J ends lost 0 bases and 12 bases, in that order; junction bases with no gene match: 6. The CDR3 DNA reads TGTGCCAGCAGCGTAGAGGGGGCATTCGGGCAGTTCTTC. Amino acid sequence: CASSVEGAFGQFF.

The chain joins TRBV7-2 to TRBJ2-5, with D perhaps matching TRBD2 (5 bases). The CDR3 has 16 amino acids. Looked up from germline, CDR1 is SGHTA and CDR2 is FQGNSA. V shed 4 bases and J shed 5 bases, with 20 bases lying between them. The CDR3 loop is CASSSQSRATSETQYF. In DNA form, the CDR3 reads TGTGCCAGCAGCTCTCAATCGAGGGCAACCTCGGAGACCCAGTACTTC.

In this sample, this clone turned up a few times. The chain joins TRBV6-4 to TRBJ2-3; 12 positions match TRBD2. This CDR3 is 14 amino acids long. Looked up from germline, CDR1 is MRHNA and CDR2 is SNTAGT. V lost 4 bases and J lost 6; bases outside the gene matches: 2. CDR3 sequence: CASSASGGADTQYF. The CDR3 DNA reads as TGTGCCAGCAGTGCTAGCGGGGGGGCCGATACGCAGTATTTT.

The rearrangement uses TRBV27 and TRBJ1-5; TRBD1 agrees at 9 bases. The CDR3 is 16 amino acids. The germline gives CDR1 MNHEY, CDR2 SMNVEV (reference sequence). Trimming at V came to 5 bases and at J to 7 bases, leaving 12 bases not matched to a gene. The CDR3 DNA follows: TGTGCCAGCAGTCCAACCGGGACAGGGAAGGGCCAGCCCCAGCATTTT. It specifies CASSPTGTGKGQPQHF.

J is TRBJ1-5 and V is TRBV2; D is possibly TRBD1 (6 bases). CDR1 and CDR2 from the germline V gene are SNHLY and FYNNEI. CDR3 length: 12 amino acids. The ends were cut back, 9 bases at V and 4 bases at J, with 10 bases in the middle. CDR3 DNA sequence: TGTGCCAGTAACAGGGTGAATCAGCCCCAGCATTTT. Amino acid sequence: CASNRVNQPQHF.

For this clone: An end of the junction differs from the germline gene, which may be a read error. The V and J genes are TRBV4-2 and TRBJ2-1; 11 bases agree with TRBD2. Germline V CDR1 and CDR2: LGHNA, YNFKEQ. This CDR3 region has 17 residues. Written as DNA, the CDR3 is TGTGCCATCAGCGTCTCGGGTAGCGGGGGGGCCCATAATGAGCAGTTCTTC. Residues: CAISVSGSGGAHNEQFF.

This chain connects TRBV9 to TRBJ1-1; 8 bases align to TRBD1. CDR3 size: 15 residues. Germline assignment: CDR1 SGDLS and CDR2 YYNGEE. V lost 4 bases and J lost 4; bases outside the gene matches: 9. The CDR3 DNA reads TGTGCCAGCAGCACTCAGACAGGGGTCGGCACTGAAGCTTTCTTT. Protein sequence: CASSTQTGVGTEAFF.

The chain has TRBV10-3 and TRBJ1-5, with 7 bases that match TRBD1. CDR3 size: 15 residues. V gave up 11 bases and J gave up 7 bases; unmatched junction bases: 17. Germline V gives CDR1 ENHRY, CDR2 SYGVKD. For the CDR3, the DNA is TGTGCCGTAATACCGGGACAGCCCACCGGGCAGCCCCAGCATTTT. Translation gives CAVIPGQPTGQPQHF.

The chain employs TRBV5-6 and TRBJ1-6; D uncertain. CDR3 length: 15 residues. The ends were cut back, 0 bases at V and 7 bases at J, with 11 bases in the middle. Looked up from germline, CDR1 is SGHDT and CDR2 is YYEEEE. The CDR3 bases are TGTGCCAGCAGCTTGGTCGAACGGGGAAATTCACCCCTCCACTTT. Encoded protein: CASSLVERGNSPLHF. Full variable domain (outside the CDR3, taken from reference TRBV5-6 and TRBJ1-6): DAGVTQSPTHLIKTRGQQVTLRCSPKSGHDTVSWYQQALGQGPQFIFQYYEEEERQRGNFPDRFSGHQFPNYSSELNVNALLLGDSALYLCASSLVERGNSPLHFGNGTRLTVT.

This clone turned up a few times. The rearrangement links TRBV12-2 to TRBJ1-2; the table gives TRBD1 as D, unverified against the DNA. TRBV12-2 is described as a pseudogene. This CDR3 spans 17 amino acids. Here the CDR3 reads CASRPRRCPTGSYGYTF. As DNA, the CDR3 is TGTGCAAGTCGCCCCCGACGGTGCCCGACAGGGAGCTATGGCTACACCTTC.

This sequence joins TRBV4-1 and TRBJ1-2; D uncertain. CDR3 length: 14 residues. Germline V gene sequence: CDR1 MGHRA, CDR2 YSYEKL. V lost 1 base, J lost 3 bases, and 9 bases lay in between. The CDR3 DNA sequence: TGCGCCAGCAGCCAAGCGGGAGGGTACTATGGCTACACCTTC. This gives the protein CASSQAGGYYGYTF.

The chain couples TRBV4-1 to TRBJ1-6; unclear D gene. The length of the CDR3 is 16 residues. V shed 1 base and J shed 0 bases, with 7 bases lying between them. The germline V gene encodes CDR1 MGHRA and CDR2 YSYEKL. As DNA, the CDR3 is TGCGCCAGCAGCCAAGCTGAGAGCTCCTATAATTCACCCCTCCACTTT. Translation: CASSQAESSYNSPLHF.

The chain carries TRBV10-3 and TRBJ2-3; maybe TRBD2 (5 bases). Germline lookup yields CDR1 ENHRY and CDR2 SYGVKD. Trimming removed 6 bases from V and 0 bases from J, with 13 bases in between. The CDR3 sequence is 15 residues long. The CDR3 region has the DNA TGTGCCATCAGACCTACAAGGACTAGCACAGATACGCAGTATTTT. Amino acids: CAIRPTRTSTDTQYF.

The DNA for the CDR3 is TGTGCTAAGAAAGACAGCATGAATGGCTACACCTTC. It yields the protein CAKKDSMNGYTF. The chain combines TRBV12-5 with TRBJ1-2; TRBD1 is a possible D gene (5 bases). Germline values: CDR1 LGHNT, CDR2 FRNRAP. V lost 10 bases and J 6 bases, leaving 15 bases between the germline ends. CDR3 size: 12 residues.

The chain combines TRBV27 with TRBJ2-7, with 8 bases matching TRBD1. The CDR3 loop spans 13 amino acids. In germline, CDR1 is MNHEY, CDR2 SMNVEV (reference sequence). The V segment lost 4 bases and the J segment 3 bases; nucleotides outside the gene matches: 2. The CDR3 nucleotides read TGTGCCAGCAGTTCAGGGACAGGCTACGAGCAGTACTTC. Its translation is CASSSGTGYEQYF.

This clone was counted between two and nine times. The chain has TRBV5-1 and TRBJ2-3, with TRBD2 matching 12 bases. The CDR3 has 16 residues. With V trimmed by 4 bases and J by 1 base, 4 bases remained unmatched. Germline CDR1 and CDR2: SGHRS and YFSETQ. Here the CDR3 reads CASSPRTSGGTDTQYF. The CDR3 DNA sequence: TGCGCCAGCAGCCCAAGGACTAGCGGGGGCACAGATACGCAGTATTTT.

CDR3 residues: CASSLLASGGTDTQYF. CDR3 coding DNA: TGTGCCAGCAGTTTATTGGCTAGCGGGGGCACAGATACGCAGTATTTT. This chain links TRBV27 with TRBJ2-3; 9 nucleotides agree with TRBD2. V was pared by 1 base and J by 1 base, with 3 bases of the junction left unmatched. Germline lookup yields CDR1 MNHEY and CDR2 SMNVEV (reference sequence). This CDR3 comprises 16 residues.

Worth noting for this clone: Compared with germline, one end of the junction differs, possibly owing to a read error. The chain joins TRBV15 to TRBJ1-2; D is possibly TRBD1 (6 bases). The CDR3 runs 14 residues. The germline V gene encodes CDR1 LNHNV and CDR2 YYDKDF (reference sequence). The CDR3 region is CAASPGQGNYGYTF. In DNA form, the CDR3 reads TGTGCCGCCAGCCCGGGACAAGGAAACTATGGCTACACCTTC. The whole variable domain, remainder taken from reference TRBV15 and TRBJ1-2, is DAMVIQNPRYQVTQFGKPVTLSCSQTLNHNVMYWYQQKSSQAPKLLFHYYDKDFNNEADTPDNFQSRRPNTSFCFLDIRSPGLGDTAMYLCAASPGQGNYGYTFGSGTRLTVV.

By share of the sample, this clone is medium-sized (0.01 to 0.1%). The chain employs TRBV6-1 and TRBJ2-3, with TRBD2 matching over 13 bases. The CDR3 loop spans 15 amino acids. J was trimmed by 4 bases and V by 2 bases; bases with no gene match: 0. The V gene's germline CDR1 is MNHNS and CDR2 SASEGT. The CDR3 DNA reads TGTGCCAGCAGTGAAACTAGCGGGGGGGCAGATACGCAGTATTTT. Its protein is CASSETSGGADTQYF.

The chain carries TRBV11-1 and TRBJ1-2, with 8 nucleotides matching TRBD1. This CDR3 has 14 residues. V was pared by 5 bases and J by 6 bases, with 8 bases of the junction left unmatched. The germline V gene has CDR1 SGHAT and CDR2 FQDESV (reference sequence). CDR3 sequence reads: CASSVDRVKNGYTF. CDR3 DNA sequence: TGTGCCAGCAGCGTGGACAGGGTGAAGAATGGCTACACCTTC.